This TCR beta chain was found in a study of T cell clonality in common variable immunodeficiency. The study, taken as a whole, reports: Fewer deletions and N-nucleotide insertions were reportedly seen in common variable immunodeficiency TCR beta sequences.

V lost 3 bases, J lost 4 bases, and 9 bases lay in between. The CDR3 totals 13 residues. Germline-derived CDR1 and CDR2 are LNHDA and SQIVND (reference sequence). This clone has more than one count but fewer than ten. As yet, its antigen is unknown. Sequencing ends 3 residues short of the CDR3 end; the germline J gene provides the rest. Profiling relied on immunoSEQ multiplex PCR, and the TCRdb table lists in-frame clones only, not all of them. This sample has over 30,000 clones, each found more than once. The receptor was isolated from a human donor with common variable immunodeficiency. The rearrangement joins TRBV19 to TRBJ1-2; no clear D gene. The sequenced sample consisted of peripheral blood mononuclear cells. CDR3 bases read: TGTGCCAGTAGTATTGGTACAGCCTATGGC. Protein: CASSIGTAYG. The whole CDR3 protein is CASSIGTAYGYTF.